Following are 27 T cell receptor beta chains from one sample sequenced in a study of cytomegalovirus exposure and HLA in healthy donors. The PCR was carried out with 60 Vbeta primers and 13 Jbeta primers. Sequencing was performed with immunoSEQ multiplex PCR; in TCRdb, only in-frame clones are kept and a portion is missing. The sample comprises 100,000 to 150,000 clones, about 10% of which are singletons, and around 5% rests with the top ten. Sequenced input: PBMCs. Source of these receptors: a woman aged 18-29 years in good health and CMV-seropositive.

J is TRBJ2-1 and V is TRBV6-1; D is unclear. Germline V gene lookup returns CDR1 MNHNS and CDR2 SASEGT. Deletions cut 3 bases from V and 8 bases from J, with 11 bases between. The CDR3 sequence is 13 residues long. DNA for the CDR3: TGTGCCAGCAGTGAGTCTAGTTTATATGAGCAGTTCTTC. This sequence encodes CASSESSLYEQFF.

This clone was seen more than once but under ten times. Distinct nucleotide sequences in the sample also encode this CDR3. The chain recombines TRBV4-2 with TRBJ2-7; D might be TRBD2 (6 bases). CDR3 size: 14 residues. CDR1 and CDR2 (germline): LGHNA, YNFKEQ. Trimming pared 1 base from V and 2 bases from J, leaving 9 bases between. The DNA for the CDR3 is TGTGCCAGCAGCCAAGCGGGAGAAACCTACGAGCAGTACTTC. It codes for CASSQAGETYEQYF.

This chain's CDR3 is CASSEGGRNEQFF. CDR3 nucleotides: TGTGCCAGCAGTGAAGGGGGCAGGAATGAGCAGTTCTTC. V gene TRBV6-1 combines with J gene TRBJ2-1; D may be TRBD1 (5 bases). The V and J ends lost 1 base and 7 bases respectively, with 8 bases between them. The CDR3 totals 13 residues. The germline CDR1 and CDR2 sequences are MNHNS and SASEGT.

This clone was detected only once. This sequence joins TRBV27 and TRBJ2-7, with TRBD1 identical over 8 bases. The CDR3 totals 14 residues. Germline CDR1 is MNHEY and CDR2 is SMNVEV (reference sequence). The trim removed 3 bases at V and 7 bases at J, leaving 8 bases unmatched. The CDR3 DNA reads TGTGCCAGCAGTTTGGGGCAGGGGGCGGGTGAGCAGTACTTC. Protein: CASSLGQGAGEQYF.

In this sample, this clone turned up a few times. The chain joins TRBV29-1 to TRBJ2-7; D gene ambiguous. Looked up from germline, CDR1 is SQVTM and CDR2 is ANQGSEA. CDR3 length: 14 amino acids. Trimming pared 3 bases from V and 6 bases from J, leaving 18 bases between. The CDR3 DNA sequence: TGCAGCGTTGAGAGTTCGAATTTCCGTAGCGAGCAGTACTTC. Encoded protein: CSVESSNFRSEQYF.

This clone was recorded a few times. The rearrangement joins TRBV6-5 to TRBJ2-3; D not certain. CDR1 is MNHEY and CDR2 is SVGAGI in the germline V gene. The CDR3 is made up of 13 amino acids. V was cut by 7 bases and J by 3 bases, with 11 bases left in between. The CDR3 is CASTKTRTDTQYF. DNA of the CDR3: TGTGCCAGCACCAAAACCCGGACAGATACGCAGTATTTT.

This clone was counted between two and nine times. CDR3 DNA sequence: TGTGCCACCGGGACAGGGGGAGGGACCCAGTACTTC. Its translation is CATGTGGGTQYF. The chain joins TRBV2 to TRBJ2-5, with 11 bases identical to TRBD1. This CDR3 region has 12 residues. Germline CDR1 SNHLY, CDR2 FYNNEI. After removal of 10 bases from V and 7 bases from J, the junction contained 5 bases not matched to a gene.

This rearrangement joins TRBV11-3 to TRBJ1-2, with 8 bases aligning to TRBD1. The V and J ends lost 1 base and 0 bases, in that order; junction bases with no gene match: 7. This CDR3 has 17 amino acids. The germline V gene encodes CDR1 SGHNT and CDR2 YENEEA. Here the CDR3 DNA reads TGTGCCAGCAGCTTAGGGGGACCGGACAGGGCTAACTATGGCTACACCTTC. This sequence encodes CASSLGGPDRANYGYTF.

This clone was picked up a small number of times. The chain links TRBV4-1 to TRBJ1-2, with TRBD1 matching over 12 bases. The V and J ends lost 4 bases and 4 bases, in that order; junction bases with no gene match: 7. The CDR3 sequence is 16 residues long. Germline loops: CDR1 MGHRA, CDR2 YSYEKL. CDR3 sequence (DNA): TGCGCCAGCAGCCCGATAGGGGGACAGGGGGCCTATGGCTACACCTTC. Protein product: CASSPIGGQGAYGYTF.

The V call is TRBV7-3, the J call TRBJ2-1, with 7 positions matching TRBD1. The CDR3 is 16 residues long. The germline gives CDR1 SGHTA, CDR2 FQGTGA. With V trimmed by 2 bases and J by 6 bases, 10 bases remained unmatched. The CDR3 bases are TGTGCCAGCAGCTTATCCGGGACAGCCCTCTCCAATGAGCAGTTCTTC. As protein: CASSLSGTALSNEQFF.

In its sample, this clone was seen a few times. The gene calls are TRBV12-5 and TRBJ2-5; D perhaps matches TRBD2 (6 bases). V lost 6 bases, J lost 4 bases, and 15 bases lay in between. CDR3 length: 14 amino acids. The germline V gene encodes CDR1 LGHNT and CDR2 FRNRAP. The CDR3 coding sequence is TGTGCTAGTGGGGGGACCAGGCGGGGAGAGACCCAGTACTTC. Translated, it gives CASGGTRRGETQYF.

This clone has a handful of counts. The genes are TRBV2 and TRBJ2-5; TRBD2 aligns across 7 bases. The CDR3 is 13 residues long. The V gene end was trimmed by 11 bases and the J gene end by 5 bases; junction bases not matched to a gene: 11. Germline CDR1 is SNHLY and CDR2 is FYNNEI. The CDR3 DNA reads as TGTGCCCAAGGGAGGGCCGGGTTGGAGACCCAGTACTTC. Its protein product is CAQGRAGLETQYF.

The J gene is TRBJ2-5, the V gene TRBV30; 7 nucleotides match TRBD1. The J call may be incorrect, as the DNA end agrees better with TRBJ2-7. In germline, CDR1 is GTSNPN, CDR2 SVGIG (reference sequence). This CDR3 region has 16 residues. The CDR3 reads CAWRLKEQGISYEQYF. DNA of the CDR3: TGTGCCTGGAGACTAAAAGAACAGGGGATTTCATACGAGCAGTACTTC.

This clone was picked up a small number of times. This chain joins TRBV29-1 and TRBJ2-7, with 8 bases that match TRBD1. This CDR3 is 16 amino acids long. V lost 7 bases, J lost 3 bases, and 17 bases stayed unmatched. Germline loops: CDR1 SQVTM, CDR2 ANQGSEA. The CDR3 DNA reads TGCAGCGCCGGGGGCAGGGGGCGGAGTAGTAACTACGAGCAGTACTTC. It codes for CSAGGRGRSSNYEQYF.

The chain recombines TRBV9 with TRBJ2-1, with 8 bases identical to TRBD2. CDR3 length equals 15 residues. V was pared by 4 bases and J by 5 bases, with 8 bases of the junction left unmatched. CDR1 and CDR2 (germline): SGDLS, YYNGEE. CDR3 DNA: TGTGCCAGCAGCCTTAGCGGGACTACGAACAATGAGCAGTTCTTC. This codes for CASSLSGTTNNEQFF.

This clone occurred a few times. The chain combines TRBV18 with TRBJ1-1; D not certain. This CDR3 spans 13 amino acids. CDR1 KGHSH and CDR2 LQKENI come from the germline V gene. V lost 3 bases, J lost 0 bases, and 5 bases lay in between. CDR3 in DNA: TGTGCCAGCTCACCGACTGTGAACACTGAAGCTTTCTTT. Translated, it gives CASSPTVNTEAFF.

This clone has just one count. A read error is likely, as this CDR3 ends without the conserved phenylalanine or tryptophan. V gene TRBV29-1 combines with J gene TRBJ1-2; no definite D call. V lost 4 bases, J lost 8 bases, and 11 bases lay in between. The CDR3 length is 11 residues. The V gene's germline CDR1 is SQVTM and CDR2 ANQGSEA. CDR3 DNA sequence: TGCAGCGTTGTCCCAATCAGCGGCTACACCCTC. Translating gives CSVVPISGYTL.

The CDR3 here is CSVDSTFSDDKPHNEQFF. The DNA for the CDR3 is TGCAGCGTTGACTCGACTTTTAGCGACGACAAGCCCCACAATGAGCAGTTCTTC. This rearrangement joins TRBV29-1 to TRBJ2-1, with D maybe TRBD2 (5 bases). The CDR3 is made up of 18 amino acids. Germline V gene sequence: CDR1 SQVTM, CDR2 ANQGSEA. V gave up 3 bases and J gave up 5 bases, with 26 bases separating them.

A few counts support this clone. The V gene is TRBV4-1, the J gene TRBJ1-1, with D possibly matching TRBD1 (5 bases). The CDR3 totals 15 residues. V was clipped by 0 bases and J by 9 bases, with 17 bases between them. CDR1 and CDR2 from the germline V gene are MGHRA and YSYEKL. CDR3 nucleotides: TGCGCCAGCAGCCAAGAATCGGGGGTTAAGGGTCAAGCTTTCTTT. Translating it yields CASSQESGVKGQAFF.

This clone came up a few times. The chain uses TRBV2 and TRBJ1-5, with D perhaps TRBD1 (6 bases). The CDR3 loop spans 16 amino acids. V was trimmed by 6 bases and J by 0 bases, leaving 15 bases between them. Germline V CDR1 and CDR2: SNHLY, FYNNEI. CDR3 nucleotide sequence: TGTGCCAGCAGGTTGGGGGCGGCTTATAGCAATCAGCCCCAGCATTTT. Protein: CASRLGAAYSNQPQHF.

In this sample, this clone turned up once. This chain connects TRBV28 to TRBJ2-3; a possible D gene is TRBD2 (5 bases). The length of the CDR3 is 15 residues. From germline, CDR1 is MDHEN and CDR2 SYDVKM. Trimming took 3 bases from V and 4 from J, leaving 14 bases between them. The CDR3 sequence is CASSFVRESADTQYF. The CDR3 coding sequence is TGTGCCAGCAGTTTCGTCCGGGAATCGGCAGATACGCAGTATTTT.

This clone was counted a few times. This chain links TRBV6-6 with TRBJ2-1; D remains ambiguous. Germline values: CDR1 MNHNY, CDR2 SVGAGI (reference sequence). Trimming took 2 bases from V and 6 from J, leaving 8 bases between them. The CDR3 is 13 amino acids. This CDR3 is CASSYGQLNEQFF. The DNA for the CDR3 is TGTGCCAGCAGTTACGGGCAACTCAATGAGCAGTTCTTC.

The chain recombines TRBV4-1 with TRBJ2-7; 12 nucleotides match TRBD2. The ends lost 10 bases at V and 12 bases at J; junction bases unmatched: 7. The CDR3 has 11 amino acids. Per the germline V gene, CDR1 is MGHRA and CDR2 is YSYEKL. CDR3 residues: CATGLAGNLYF. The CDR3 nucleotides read TGCGCCACCGGACTAGCGGGAAATTTGTACTTC.

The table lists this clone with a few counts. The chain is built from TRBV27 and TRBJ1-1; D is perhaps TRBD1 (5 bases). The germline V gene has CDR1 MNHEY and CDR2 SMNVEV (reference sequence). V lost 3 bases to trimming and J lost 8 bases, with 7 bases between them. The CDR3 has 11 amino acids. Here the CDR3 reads CASSLGQEAFF. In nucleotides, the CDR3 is TGTGCCAGCAGTTTGGGGCAGGAAGCTTTCTTT.

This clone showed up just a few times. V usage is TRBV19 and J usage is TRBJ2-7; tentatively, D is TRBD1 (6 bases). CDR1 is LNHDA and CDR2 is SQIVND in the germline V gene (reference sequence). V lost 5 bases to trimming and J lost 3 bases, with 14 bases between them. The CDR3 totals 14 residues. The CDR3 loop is CASSSARGNYEQYF. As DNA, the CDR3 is TGTGCCAGTAGTTCCGCCAGGGGAAACTACGAGCAGTACTTC. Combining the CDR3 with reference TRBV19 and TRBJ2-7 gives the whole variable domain DGGITQSPKYLFRKEGQNVTLSCEQNLNHDAMYWYRQDPGQGLRLIYYSQIVNDFQKGDIAEGYSVSREKKESFPLTVTSAQKNPTAFYLCASSSARGNYEQYFGPGTRLTVT.

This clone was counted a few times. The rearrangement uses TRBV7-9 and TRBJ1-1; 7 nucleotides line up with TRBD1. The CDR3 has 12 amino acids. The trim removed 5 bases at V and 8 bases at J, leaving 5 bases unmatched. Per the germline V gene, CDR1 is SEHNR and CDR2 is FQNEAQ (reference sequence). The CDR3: CASSASTGEAFF. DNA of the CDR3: TGTGCCAGCAGCGCCTCGACAGGGGAAGCTTTCTTT.

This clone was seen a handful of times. The CDR3 bases are TGTGCCAGTAGTACCAGGATAGGTGAGAATCAGCCCCAGCATTTT. Translated, it gives CASSTRIGENQPQHF. The chain has TRBV19 and TRBJ1-5; D remains unclear. Germline V CDR1 and CDR2: LNHDA, SQIVND (reference sequence). The CDR3 covers 15 residues. Trimming shortened V by 4 bases and J by 4 bases, and 14 bases separated the two germline ends.